The TCR beta chain described here comes from a study of T-cell memory formation after mild COVID-19 (dated by TCRdb to 2020 to 2022). Concerning the study at large: TCR sequence clusters from the two donors were found to be largely donor specific. The cohort comprised two young, previously healthy adult volunteers, one female and one male. T-cell clones expanding and contracting after mild COVID-19 in a couple of donors were tracked by longitudinal TCRalpha and TCRbeta repertoire sequencing.

The CDR3 measures 15 amino acids from cysteine to phenylalanine. The entry retains the CDR3 DNA only, 45 bases that are in frame from base 1. CDR1 and CDR2 are read off the germline V gene as SNHLY and FYNNEI. A distance of 15 bases separates the germline ends of V and J, which lose 6 bases and 1 base respectively. The research as a whole found: From day 15 to 85, contracting clones showed balanced CD4/CD8 phenotypes, whereas a second wave of clones that expanded from day 15 to 37 leaned towards CD4+. SARS-CoV-2 specificity was not confirmed for the second-wave clones peaking on day 37. Contracting CD4+ clones appeared mostly in the CM and EM memory subsets, whereas CD8+ clones were enriched in EMRA. Some responding clones were detected in pre-infection memory, suggesting pre-existing cross-reactive memory T cells joined the SARS-CoV-2 response. Only two mild cases were covered by the study, and larger cohorts that include severe cases with pre-infection samples were considered necessary.

PBMCs were isolated by Ficoll-Paque density gradient centrifugation. Sequencing took place on an Illumina NovaSeq 6000. TCRalpha and TCRbeta cDNA libraries were constructed by 5'RACE with constant-segment primers, with sample barcodes and unique molecular identifiers being introduced. RNA was extracted from every sample with Trizol reagent. Amplification of the libraries took two PCR steps, and the second step added a second sample barcode plus Illumina TruSeq adapters. Sequencing of libraries was performed on an Illumina NovaSeq with 2 x 150 bp paired-end reads. As for the original processing: Reads were demultiplexed and collapsed into UMI-guided consensus sequences with migec v1.2.7. With mixcr v2.1.11, UMI consensuses were aligned to TRA and TRB V and J templates and assembled into clonotypes. Clonotypes were classified as expanded or contracted when called significant by both edgeR and NoisET, with noise models trained on biological replicates. For edgeR calls, a false discovery rate-adjusted p below 0.01 and a log2 fold-change threshold of 1 were applied. As an exploratory analysis of dynamics, max-normalized trajectories of the 1000 most abundant clonotypes were examined by PCA with hierarchical clustering. Each responding clone was given a CD4 or CD8 phenotype based on the CD4+ and CD8+ repertoires, which had been sequenced separately. TCRdb ran its own pipeline on the public reads, namely fastp trimming at Q25 and MiXCR clone calling, and kept in-frame beta chains. Rows merge per CDR3 protein into single entries with the most common DNA and genes. The V and J calls and clone size are TCRdb's, not the authors'. The sample table lists some 57,000 distinct CDR3 sequences, 10% to 15% of them with a count of one. The leading ten clones occupy around a quarter of the sample.

This clonotype was found many times. Its antigen specificity is not known. No much larger clonotype is one base removed from it; base qualities were not supplied. This TCR was recovered from a man aged 18 to 29 who had mild COVID-19 (a few samples of this study predate the infection). The sample titles of this study are shuffled in the database, so cell type and time point are left out; the donor was told from shared clones. This chain is built from TRBV2 and TRBJ2-5; the D call is possibly TRBD1 or TRBD2, each sharing 5 bases. The source material was PBMCs or a T cell subset sorted from them (not recorded which). The sequence in DNA is TGTGCCAGCAGGACCGGGACCACCGTCCAAGAGACCCAGTACTTC. It translates as CASRTGTTVQETQYF.